A selection of T cell receptor beta chains follows, all from one sample in a study of OX40 agonist ivuxolimab in advanced cancers. The table came from immunoSEQ multiplex PCR; TCRdb's copy has only in-frame clones and leaves some out. Among fewer than 100,000 clones listed, around 88% were seen once. Sample: CD4+ or CD8+ T cells sorted from blood, taken in a trial of the OX40 agonist ivuxolimab. The receptors shown here come from an adult with an advanced solid tumor such as melanoma, head and neck, liver or kidney cancer. Each CDR3 is given with its conserved first and last residue. D genes are given only for firm matches. Rows give clone size only sometimes, using once, few, many, or a class for an expanded clone.

J gene | clone size | D gene | V gene | CDR3 protein | CDR3 DNA
TRBJ1-2 | . | . | TRBV28 | CASSLRDYGYTF | TGTGCCAGCAGTTTACGGGACTATGGCTACACCTTC
TRBJ2-1 | once | . | TRBV2 | CASSQTRAAFF | TGTGCCAGCAGTCAGACCCGGGCCGCGTTCTTC
TRBJ1-2 | . | TRBD1 | TRBV7-6 | CASSATGIYGYTF | TGTGCCAGCAGCGCGACAGGGATCTATGGCTACACCTTC
TRBJ1-2 | once | . | TRBV19 | CASNSGPFYGYTF | TGTGCCAGTAATTCGGGCCCATTCTATGGCTACACCTTC
TRBJ2-1 | . | . | TRBV6-1 | CASSDVMSSYNEQFF | TGTGCCAGCAGTGACGTCATGAGCTCCTACAATGAGCAGTTCTTC
TRBJ2-2 | few | TRBD2 | TRBV4-1 | CASSPVTSGATGELFF | TGCGCCAGCAGCCCGGTGACTAGCGGGGCTACCGGGGAGCTGTTTTTT
TRBJ2-2 | . | . | TRBV18 | CASSPSGGTNTGELFF | TGTGCCAGCTCACCCTCGGGCGGGACGAACACCGGGGAGCTGTTTTTT
TRBJ1-1 | . | . | TRBV19 | CATLAASSTEAFF | TGTGCCACCCTTGCCGCTTCTTCCACTGAAGCTTTCTTT
TRBJ2-7 | . | TRBD2 | TRBV14 | CASSGGLAGAYEQYF | TGTGCCAGCAGCGGGGGACTAGCGGGAGCCTACGAGCAGTACTTC
TRBJ1-4 | . | TRBD1 | TRBV19 | CASRGTATNEKLFF | TGTGCCAGTAGGGGGACAGCAACTAATGAAAAACTGTTTTTT
TRBJ2-2 | . | TRBD2 | TRBV5-1 | CASSLALAGNTGELFF | TGCGCCAGCAGCTTGGCCTTAGCGGGGAACACCGGGGAGCTGTTTTTT
TRBJ1-4 | . | . | TRBV27 | CASRIRAIPTNEKLFF | TGTGCCAGCAGGATCAGGGCAATACCAACTAATGAAAAACTGTTTTTT
TRBJ1-1 | once | . | TRBV27 | CASNPAGMNTEAFF | TGTGCCAGCAACCCTGCCGGGATGAACACTGAAGCTTTCTTT
TRBJ1-2 | . | . | TRBV9 | CASSTATGTYGYTF | TGTGCCAGCAGCACAGCGACAGGAACCTATGGCTACACCTTC
TRBJ2-3 | . | . | TRBV7-6 | CASSLRPSLADSTDTQYF | TGTGCCAGCAGCCTACGCCCCTCCTTGGCGGATAGCACAGATACGCAGTATTTT
TRBJ2-1 | . | TRBD2 | TRBV7-2 | CASSLLGLAGNREQFF | TGTGCCAGCAGCTTACTGGGACTAGCGGGTAACCGTGAGCAGTTCTTC
TRBJ2-1 | . | TRBD2 | TRBV5-1 | CASSSRTSGEYNEQFF | TGCGCCAGCAGCTCCAGGACTAGCGGGGAATACAATGAGCAGTTCTTC
TRBJ2-6 | once | TRBD1 | TRBV18 | CASSPGTGIGANVLTF | TGTGCCAGCTCACCAGGGACAGGGATTGGGGCCAACGTCCTGACTTTC
TRBJ2-7 | . | . | TRBV11-2 | CASSSRVLHEQYF | TGTGCCAGCAGCTCACGGGTACTCCACGAGCAGTACTTC
TRBJ1-1 | once | . | TRBV7-9 | CASSVMNTEAFF | TGTGCCAGCAGCGTTATGAACACTGAAGCTTTCTTT
TRBJ1-6 | . | . | TRBV28 | CASRSHTGRNSPLHF | TGTGCCAGCAGAAGCCACACAGGGCGAAATTCACCCCTCCACTTT
TRBJ2-2 | . | TRBD2 | TRBV7-9 | CASSPRLAGAGGELFF | TGTGCCAGCAGCCCCAGACTAGCGGGGGCCGGCGGGGAGCTGTTTTTT
TRBJ2-3 | . | . | TRBV7-8 | CASSLVRPRDTQYF | TGTGCCAGCAGCTTAGTCAGGCCCAGGGATACGCAGTATTTT
TRBJ1-1 | few | . | TRBV2 | CASSEPRQVRAFF | TGTGCCAGCAGTGAACCTAGACAGGTGAGAGCTTTCTTT
TRBJ1-3 | once | TRBD1 | TRBV2 | CASSVGQGSGNTIYF | TGTGCCAGCAGTGTGGGACAGGGCTCTGGAAACACCATATATTTT
TRBJ1-6 | . | TRBD1 | TRBV7-2 | CASSPGQGTSPLHF | TGTGCCAGCAGCCCAGGACAGGGGACTTCACCCCTCCACTTT